These 28 T cell receptor beta chains were sequenced from one sample in a study of OX40 agonist ivuxolimab in advanced cancers. Profiling relied on immunoSEQ multiplex PCR, and the TCRdb table lists in-frame clones only, not all of them. Of 65,000 to 100,000 clones listed, less than 95% are singletons. The sample consisted of CD4+ or CD8+ T cells sorted from blood, taken in a trial of the OX40 agonist ivuxolimab. The receptors here all came from an adult with an advanced solid tumor such as melanoma, head and neck, liver or kidney cancer.

This sequence joins TRBV9 and TRBJ1-2; 7 positions match TRBD1. The CDR3 is 12 residues long. Germline CDR1 is SGDLS and CDR2 is YYNGEE. Losses at the gene ends were 3 bases for V and 5 bases for J; bases not matched to a gene: 1. CDR3 sequence (DNA): TGTGCCAGCAGCGGACAGGGTTATGGCTACACCTTC. Translated: CASSGQGYGYTF.

V usage is TRBV7-3 and J usage is TRBJ2-1; maybe TRBD1 (6 bases). Per the germline V gene, CDR1 is SGHTA and CDR2 is FQGTGA. The CDR3 sequence is 13 residues long. Trimming took 5 bases from V and 10 from J, leaving 15 bases between them. Written as DNA, the CDR3 is TGTGCCAGCAGCCTACAAGGGGGAACCGAGCAGTTCTTC. Translation gives CASSLQGGTEQFF.

This sequence joins TRBV6-1 and TRBJ2-2; tentatively, D is TRBD1 (6 bases). Trimming removed 2 bases from V and 6 bases from J, with 13 bases in between. Germline CDR1 and CDR2: MNHNS and SASEGT. The CDR3 totals 15 residues. CDR3 DNA: TGTGCCAGCAGTGAATGGGACATGGTAGCCGGGGAGCTGTTTTTT. The encoded protein is CASSEWDMVAGELFF.

This chain uses TRBV6-6 with TRBJ2-6, with D perhaps TRBD1 or TRBD2 (6 bases each). V lost 5 bases, J lost 2 bases, and 10 bases lay in between. The CDR3 has 15 residues. Germline V gene sequence: CDR1 MNHNY, CDR2 SVGAGI (reference sequence). DNA of the CDR3: TGTGCCAGCAGTCTAGGGGGGCCTGGGGCCAACGTCCTGACTTTC. This codes for CASSLGGPGANVLTF.

This clone was detected only a few times. The J gene is TRBJ2-7, the V gene TRBV11-2; 7 nucleotides line up with TRBD1. Germline-derived CDR1 and CDR2 are SGHAT and FQNNGV. V lost 5 bases to trimming and J lost 0 bases; unmatched junction nucleotides: 10. The CDR3 is 16 residues long. CDR3 nucleotide sequence: TGTGCCAGCAGCCAAAACCCGACAGGGCACTCCTACGAGCAGTACTTC. Its translation: CASSQNPTGHSYEQYF.

The chain has TRBV11-2 and TRBJ1-6; possible D gene TRBD1, 5 bases. Germline assignment: CDR1 SGHAT and CDR2 FQNNGV. The CDR3 covers 13 residues. V dropped 5 bases and J dropped 12 bases, with 14 bases sitting between them. The CDR3 protein is CASSPNGGRPLHF. CDR3 DNA: TGTGCCAGCAGCCCAAATGGGGGAAGACCCCTCCACTTT.

This sequence joins TRBV7-9 and TRBJ2-7; TRBD1 aligns across 9 bases. The CDR3 length is 17 residues. Germline CDR1 SEHNR, CDR2 FQNEAQ (reference sequence). With 7 bases clipped from V and 6 bases from J, the junction kept 19 bases outside the gene matches. The CDR3 spells CASTPTPGQGLKGEQYF. For the CDR3, the DNA is TGTGCCAGCACCCCTACACCGGGACAGGGACTAAAGGGCGAGCAGTACTTC.

The gene calls are TRBV5-1 and TRBJ2-1; the match to TRBD2 covers 16 bases. The J segment lost 13 bases and the V segment lost 0 bases, leaving 7 bases of the junction unmatched. The CDR3 has 16 residues. CDR1 is SGHRS and CDR2 is YFSETQ in the germline V gene. CDR3: CASSLEPGLAGGQQFF. DNA for the CDR3: TGCGCCAGCAGCTTGGAACCGGGACTAGCGGGAGGGCAACAGTTCTTC.

The chain recombines TRBV28 with TRBJ2-7, with a tentative D call TRBD1 (6 bases). This CDR3 has 15 residues. Germline CDR1 MDHEN, CDR2 SYDVKM. The V and J ends lost 3 bases and 3 bases respectively, with 15 bases between them. The CDR3 region is CASSFVAGTNYEQYF. As DNA, the CDR3 is TGTGCCAGCAGTTTTGTAGCCGGGACAAACTACGAGCAGTACTTC.

This rearrangement joins TRBV15 to TRBJ1-2; unclear D gene. The CDR3 is 14 residues long. V was cut by 0 bases and J by 4 bases, with 9 bases left in between. Germline CDR1 LNHNV, CDR2 YYDKDF (reference sequence). CDR3 in amino acids: CATSREGQAYGYTF. The CDR3 coding sequence is TGTGCCACCAGCAGAGAGGGCCAGGCCTATGGCTACACCTTC.

This clone appeared once. V gene TRBV27 combines with J gene TRBJ2-3; D is perhaps TRBD1 (5 bases). The CDR3 length is 17 residues. Germline-derived CDR1 and CDR2 are MNHEY and SMNVEV (reference sequence). Deletions cut 6 bases from V and 0 bases from J, with 19 bases between. The CDR3 coding sequence is TGTGCCAGCAGAACCACCGGTTCAGGGTTAAGCACAGATACGCAGTATTTT. Protein product: CASRTTGSGLSTDTQYF.

The rearrangement uses TRBV7-9 and TRBJ1-1, with TRBD1 identical over 9 bases. J gave up 5 bases and V 4 bases, and 8 bases lay outside the gene matches. Germline lookup yields CDR1 SEHNR and CDR2 FQNEAQ (reference sequence). CDR3 length: 15 amino acids. The CDR3 sequence is CASSSSYRGLTEAFF. The DNA of the CDR3 is TGTGCCAGCAGCTCCTCCTACAGGGGGCTAACTGAAGCTTTCTTT.

The chain is built from TRBV27 and TRBJ2-3, with 16 bases lining up with TRBD2. The CDR3 sequence is 16 residues long. From germline, CDR1 is MNHEY and CDR2 SMNVEV (reference sequence). With V trimmed by 5 bases and J by 3 bases, 2 bases remained unmatched. The CDR3 nucleotides read TGTGCCAGCAGTGGGACTAGCGGGAGGGGTACAGATACGCAGTATTTT. Encoded protein: CASSGTSGRGTDTQYF.

The chain has TRBV4-1 and TRBJ2-5; 12 nucleotides align to TRBD1. The CDR3 loop spans 14 amino acids. Unmatched junction bases numbered 6, after V lost 8 bases and J lost 5 bases. Germline lookup yields CDR1 MGHRA and CDR2 YSYEKL. CDR3 coding DNA: TGCGCCAGCCACGGGACAGGGGGCACGGAGACCCAGTACTTC. Residues: CASHGTGGTETQYF.

The chain carries TRBV4-1 and TRBJ1-1; D perhaps matches TRBD1 (6 bases). CDR3 length equals 16 residues. V lost 0 bases, J lost 3 bases, and 14 bases lay in between. Germline-derived CDR1 and CDR2 are MGHRA and YSYEKL. This CDR3 is CASSQESRQGYTEAFF. The CDR3 DNA reads TGCGCCAGCAGCCAAGAGAGTCGTCAGGGGTACACTGAAGCTTTCTTT.

This clone appeared a single time. The chain combines TRBV14 with TRBJ1-2; D is undetermined. Germline V gives CDR1 SGHDN, CDR2 FVKESK. This CDR3 spans 14 amino acids. Trimming removed 2 bases from V and 2 bases from J, with 9 bases in between. The DNA of the CDR3 is TGTGCCAGCAGCCAATGGAAAGGGAACTATGGCTACACCTTC. Residues: CASSQWKGNYGYTF. Full variable domain (rest looked up from reference TRBV14 and TRBJ1-2): EAGVTQFPSHSVIEKGQTVTLRCDPISGHDNLYWYRRVMGKEIKFLLHFVKESKQDESGMPNNRFLAERTGGTYSTLKVQPAELEDSGVYFCASSQWKGNYGYTFGSGTRLTVV.

This sequence joins TRBV21-1 and TRBJ2-4; the tabulated D call, TRBD1, remains unverified against the DNA. TRBV21-1 is listed as a pseudogene. This CDR3 comprises 17 residues. CDR3 coding DNA: TGTGCCAGCAGCCCCTTGGGGCCACCCCTAGCCAAAAACATTCAGTACTTC. This codes for CASSPLGPPLAKNIQYF.

The chain combines TRBV9 with TRBJ2-2, with D perhaps given as TRBD1 or TRBD2 (5 bases each). V was pared by 0 bases and J by 5 bases, with 11 bases between. This CDR3 comprises 15 residues. The V gene's germline CDR1 is SGDLS and CDR2 YYNGEE. This CDR3 is CASSVGGSLTGELFF. In DNA form, the CDR3 reads TGTGCCAGCAGCGTAGGGGGGAGTTTAACCGGGGAGCTGTTTTTT. The full variable domain, with the rest looked up from reference TRBV9 and TRBJ2-2, is DSGVTQTPKHLITATGQRVTLRCSPRSGDLSVYWYQQSLDQGLQFLIQYYNGEERAKGNILERFSAQQFPDLHSELNLSSLELGDSALYFCASSVGGSLTGELFFGEGSRLTVL.

This clone is a singleton in its sample. The rearrangement joins TRBV7-6 to TRBJ2-1, with TRBD2 matching over 9 bases. Trimming at V came to 6 bases and at J to 4 bases, leaving 7 bases not matched to a gene. Germline CDR1 reads SGHVS; CDR2 reads FNYEAQ. CDR3 length: 15 amino acids. DNA for the CDR3: TGTGCCAGCAGTACTGAGCGGGAGGCATACAATGAGCAGTTCTTC. Protein: CASSTEREAYNEQFF.

This chain links TRBV7-9 with TRBJ1-4; 9 nucleotides line up with TRBD1. The CDR3 is 14 residues long. The V and J ends lost 4 bases and 8 bases, in that order; junction bases with no gene match: 5. CDR1 is SEHNR, CDR2 FQNEAQ, per germline (reference sequence). The CDR3 sequence: CASSWTGEGEKLFF. The CDR3 nucleotides are TGTGCCAGCAGCTGGACAGGGGAAGGAGAAAAACTGTTTTTT. The full variable domain, completed using reference TRBV7-9 and TRBJ1-4, is DTGVSQNPRHKITKRGQNVTFRCDPISEHNRLYWYRQTLGQGPEFLTYFQNEAQLEKSRLLSDRFSAERPKGSFSTLEIQRTEQGDSAMYLCASSWTGEGEKLFFGSGTQLSVL.

The count of this clone is one. The genes are TRBV6-4 and TRBJ2-1; D perhaps matches TRBD2 (5 bases). The CDR3 loop spans 13 amino acids. The germline V gene encodes CDR1 MRHNA and CDR2 SNTAGT. Trimming removed 3 bases from V and 7 bases from J, with 10 bases in between. The CDR3 here is CASSEDSSNEQFF. In DNA, the CDR3 is TGTGCCAGCAGTGAGGACTCCTCGAATGAGCAGTTCTTC.

V is TRBV19 and J is TRBJ2-7; D tentatively reads TRBD1 or TRBD2 (5 bases each). The germline V gene has CDR1 LNHDA and CDR2 SQIVND (reference sequence). V shed 5 bases and J shed 7 bases, with 12 bases lying between them. There are 12 residues in the CDR3. As DNA, the CDR3 is TGTGCCAGTAGTTTCGGGACGGGGGAGCAGTACTTC. Translation: CASSFGTGEQYF.

The chain recombines TRBV7-9 with TRBJ2-2; a possible D gene is TRBD1 (6 bases). CDR1 and CDR2 from the germline V gene are SEHNR and FQNEAQ (reference sequence). This CDR3 has 15 amino acids. Trimming shortened V by 6 bases and J by 2 bases, and 13 bases separated the two germline ends. CDR3 sequence: CASRSTGVNTGELFF. CDR3 nucleotide sequence: TGTGCCAGCAGATCGACAGGTGTAAACACCGGGGAGCTGTTTTTT.

The rearrangement joins TRBV21-1 to TRBJ2-1; the table's TRBD2 call for D was not verified on the DNA. TRBV21-1 is listed as a pseudogene. The CDR3 extends over 16 amino acids. For the CDR3, the DNA is TGTGCCAGCAGCAAAGGGGTCAGCGGGAGGAACAATGAGCAGTTCTTC. This gives the protein CASSKGVSGRNNEQFF.

The CDR3 sequence: CASSLRVGPQETQYF. The DNA of the CDR3 is TGTGCCAGCAGCTTAAGAGTAGGTCCGCAAGAGACCCAGTACTTC. The chain couples TRBV7-3 to TRBJ2-5; D not certain. Germline V gene sequence: CDR1 SGHTA, CDR2 FQGTGA. The CDR3 is made up of 15 amino acids. V dropped 1 base and J dropped 2 bases, with 11 bases sitting between them.

The CDR3 sequence: CASSLGGVISGANVLTF. The CDR3 DNA sequence: TGTGCCAGCAGCTTAGGGGGCGTTATCTCTGGGGCCAACGTCCTGACTTTC. The rearrangement uses TRBV7-9 and TRBJ2-6; TRBD1 might be the D (5 bases). CDR1 and CDR2 (germline): SEHNR, FQNEAQ (reference sequence). The CDR3 sequence is 17 residues long. Trimming pared 1 base from V and 0 bases from J, leaving 10 bases between.

V and J are TRBV28 and TRBJ1-5; 10 positions agree with TRBD1. This CDR3 comprises 14 residues. Per germline, CDR1 MDHEN and CDR2 SYDVKM. Losses at the gene ends were 6 bases for V and 10 bases for J; bases not matched to a gene: 9. The CDR3 DNA is TGTGCCAGCAGCACTGGACAGGGGGAAAGACCCCAGCATTTT. It translates to CASSTGQGERPQHF.

The rearrangement uses TRBV7-6 and TRBJ2-3, with a weak D call TRBD1 (5 bases). Germline V gene data show CDR1 as SGHVS and CDR2 as FNYEAQ. Trimming cost V 0 bases and J 3 bases, with 7 bases left between them. The CDR3 length is 14 residues. The CDR3 is CASSLAGATDTQYF. As DNA, the CDR3 is TGTGCCAGCAGCTTAGCAGGGGCAACAGATACGCAGTATTTT.